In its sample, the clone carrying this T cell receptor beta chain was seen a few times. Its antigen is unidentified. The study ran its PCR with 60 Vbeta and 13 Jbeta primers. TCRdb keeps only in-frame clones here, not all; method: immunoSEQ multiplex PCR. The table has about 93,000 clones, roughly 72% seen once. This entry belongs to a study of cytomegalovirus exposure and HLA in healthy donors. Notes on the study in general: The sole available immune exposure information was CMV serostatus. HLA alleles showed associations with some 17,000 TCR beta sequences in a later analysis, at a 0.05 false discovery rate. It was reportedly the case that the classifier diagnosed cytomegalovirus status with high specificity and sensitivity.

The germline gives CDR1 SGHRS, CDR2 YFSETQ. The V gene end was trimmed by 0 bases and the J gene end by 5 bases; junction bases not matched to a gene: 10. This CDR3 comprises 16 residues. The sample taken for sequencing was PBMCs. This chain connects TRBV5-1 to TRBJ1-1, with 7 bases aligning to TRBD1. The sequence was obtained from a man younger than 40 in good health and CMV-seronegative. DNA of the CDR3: TGCGCCAGCAGCTTGGGTGGCAGGGGGATAGGAACTGAAGCTTTCTTT. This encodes CASSLGGRGIGTEAFF.